Below are 11 T cell receptor beta chains sequenced from a single sample in a study of CD8 T cells in ankylosing spondylitis. TCRdb passed the 5' RACE reads through MiXCR, listing each CDR3 protein once. The sample holds some 240,000 distinct CDR3 sequences, 20% to 30% seen once. The sample comprised blood, either unsorted or a sorted T cell fraction (not recorded which). These receptors originate from a male donor with ankylosing spondylitis or in good health (not recorded which).

This clonotype was seen ten or more times. This chain links TRBV9 with TRBJ2-2; tentatively, D is TRBD2 (6 bases). The CDR3 runs to 15 residues. From germline, CDR1 is SGDLS and CDR2 YYNGEE. V was trimmed by 0 bases and J by 4 bases, leaving 10 bases between them. In DNA, the CDR3 is TGTGCCAGCAGCGTAGGACTAGTTTCCACCGGGGAGCTGTTTTTT. Its protein is CASSVGLVSTGELFF.

This clonotype has only a few counts. This rearrangement joins TRBV20-1 to TRBJ2-7, with no clear D. In germline, CDR1 is DFQATT, CDR2 SNEGSKA (reference sequence). The CDR3 consists of 12 residues. Deletions cut 7 bases from V and 5 bases from J, with 15 bases between. The CDR3 protein is CSVQDSPHEQYF. DNA for the CDR3: TGCAGTGTGCAAGATAGCCCCCACGAGCAGTACTTC.

V and J are TRBV5-1 and TRBJ2-7; 10 positions agree with TRBD1. The V gene's germline CDR1 is SGHRS and CDR2 YFSETQ. CDR3 size: 17 residues. The V and J ends lost 4 bases and 2 bases, in that order; junction bases with no gene match: 12. CDR3 bases: TGCGCCAGCAGCACAACTTACCGGGACAGGGGCCCCTACGAGCAGTACTTC. As protein: CASSTTYRDRGPYEQYF.

CDR3 sequence reads: CSARSGGGASDDEQFF. The DNA for the CDR3 is TGCAGCGCCCGAAGCGGCGGGGGGGCCTCCGACGATGAGCAGTTCTTC. V usage is TRBV29-1 and J usage is TRBJ2-1; TRBD2 matches 9 bases. After removal of 7 bases from V and 8 bases from J, the junction contained 18 bases not matched to a gene. The germline V gene has CDR1 SQVTM and CDR2 ANQGSEA. The CDR3 extends over 16 amino acids.

There are a few counts of this clonotype. The rearrangement joins TRBV27 to TRBJ2-5; the match to TRBD2 covers 9 bases. V lost 2 bases, J lost 5 bases, and 18 bases stayed unmatched. This CDR3 is built from 19 residues. Per the germline V gene, CDR1 is MNHEY and CDR2 is SMNVEV (reference sequence). CDR3 region: CASSLRGRGRGGEKETQYF. CDR3 DNA sequence: TGTGCCAGCAGTTTAAGGGGTCGTGGGCGGGGGGGCGAGAAGGAGACCCAGTACTTC.

This clonotype came up a few times. The V gene is TRBV20-1, the J gene TRBJ2-1, with 8 bases identical to TRBD2. This CDR3 comprises 15 residues. In germline, CDR1 is DFQATT, CDR2 SNEGSKA (reference sequence). With V trimmed by 2 bases and J by 2 bases, 5 bases remained unmatched. This chain's CDR3 is CSARQVRGAYNEQFF. The CDR3 nucleotides read TGCAGTGCTAGACAGGTGCGGGGGGCCTACAATGAGCAGTTCTTC.

This clonotype was seen only a few times. The chain combines TRBV29-1 with TRBJ1-1, with 8 bases identical to TRBD1. Trimming removed 4 bases from V and 0 bases from J; junction bases left unmatched: 4. The CDR3 is made up of 14 amino acids. Germline V gene sequence: CDR1 SQVTM, CDR2 ANQGSEA. The chain's CDR3 is CSVALDRVNTEAFF. CDR3 nucleotides: TGCAGCGTTGCTTTGGACAGGGTGAACACTGAAGCTTTCTTT.

The V call is TRBV20-1, the J call TRBJ2-3; 10 positions agree with TRBD2. Germline V gene sequence: CDR1 DFQATT, CDR2 SNEGSKA (reference sequence). Unmatched junction bases numbered 5, after V lost 6 bases and J lost 5 bases. The CDR3 sequence is 13 residues long. The CDR3 protein is CSAPQRGGDTQYF. The DNA for the CDR3 is TGCAGTGCCCCCCAGCGGGGGGGAGATACGCAGTATTTT.

This sequence joins TRBV12-3 or TRBV12-4 and TRBJ2-3; 7 nucleotides agree with TRBD1. Trimming cost V 4 bases and J 0 bases; bases outside gene matches: 4. This CDR3 spans 15 amino acids. The CDR3 here is CASSWTGISTDTQYF. Written as DNA, the CDR3 is TGTGCCAGCAGTTGGACAGGAATTAGCACAGATACGCAGTATTTT.

This clonotype was counted a few times. V usage is TRBV20-1 and J usage is TRBJ2-5, with TRBD1 as a possible D gene (5 bases). In germline, CDR1 is DFQATT, CDR2 SNEGSKA (reference sequence). V was cut by 2 bases and J by 12 bases, with 10 bases left in between. The CDR3 contains 10 residues. CDR3 DNA sequence: TGCAGTGCTAGAAGAGAACAGGAGTACTTC. Amino acid sequence: CSARREQEYF.

The genes are TRBV7-9 and TRBJ2-3; D uncertain. Germline lookup yields CDR1 SEHNR and CDR2 FQNEAQ (reference sequence). The CDR3 sequence is 13 residues long. The ends were cut back, 2 bases at V and 7 bases at J, with 10 bases in the middle. The CDR3 DNA follows: TGTGCCAGCAGCTTACCGACCCGGAATACGCAGTATTTT. Protein sequence: CASSLPTRNTQYF.